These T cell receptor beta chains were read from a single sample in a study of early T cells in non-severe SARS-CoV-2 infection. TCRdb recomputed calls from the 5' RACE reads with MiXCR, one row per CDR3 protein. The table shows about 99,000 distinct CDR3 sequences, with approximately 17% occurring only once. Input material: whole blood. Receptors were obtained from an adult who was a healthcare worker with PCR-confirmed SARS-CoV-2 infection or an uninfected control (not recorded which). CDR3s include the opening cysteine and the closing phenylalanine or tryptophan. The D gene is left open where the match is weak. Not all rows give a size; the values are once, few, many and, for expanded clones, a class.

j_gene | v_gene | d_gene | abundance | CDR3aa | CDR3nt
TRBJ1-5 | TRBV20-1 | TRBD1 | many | CSAGTARNQPQHF | TGCAGTGCTGGGACAGCCCGCAATCAGCCCCAGCATTTT
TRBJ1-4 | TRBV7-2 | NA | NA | CASSLMGGVEEKLFF | TGTGCCAGCAGCTTGATGGGGGGTGTTGAAGAAAAACTGTTTTTT
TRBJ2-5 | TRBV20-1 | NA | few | CSATGGRETQYF | TGCAGTGCAACCGGGGGGCGAGAGACCCAGTACTTC
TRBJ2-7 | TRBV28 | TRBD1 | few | CASSIRQGSPSGPYEQYF | TGTGCCAGCAGCATTCGACAGGGGTCCCCCTCGGGACCCTACGAGCAGTACTTC
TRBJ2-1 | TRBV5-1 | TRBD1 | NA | CASSRRLQGAYYNEQFF | TGCGCCAGCAGCCGAAGACTCCAGGGGGCCTACTACAATGAGCAGTTCTTC
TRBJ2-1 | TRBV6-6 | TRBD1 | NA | CVSSYGGTGVDEQFF | TGTGTCAGCAGTTACGGCGGGACAGGGGTGGATGAGCAGTTCTTC
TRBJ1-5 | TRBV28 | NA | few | CASRTLSNQPQHF | TGTGCCAGCAGGACCCTTAGCAATCAGCCCCAGCATTTT
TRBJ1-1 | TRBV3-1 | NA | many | CASSQDGRRSVTEAFF | TGTGCCAGCAGCCAAGATGGACGGCGATCGGTCACTGAAGCTTTCTTT
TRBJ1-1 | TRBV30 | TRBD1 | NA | CAWNPRGQGASQNTEAFF | TGTGCCTGGAACCCCCGGGGGCAGGGGGCATCCCAGAACACTGAAGCTTTCTTT
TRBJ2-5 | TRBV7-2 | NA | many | CASSLVPRSREETQYF | TGTGCCAGCAGCTTAGTTCCCAGGTCGCGAGAAGAGACCCAGTACTTC
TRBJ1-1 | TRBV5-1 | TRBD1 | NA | CTSSSGSDRVMTFF | TGCACCAGCAGCTCAGGTTCTGACAGGGTGATGACTTTCTTT
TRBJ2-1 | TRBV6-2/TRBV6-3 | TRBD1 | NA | CASSPTDRGVSYNEQFF | TGTGCCAGCAGTCCGACAGACAGGGGGGTGTCCTACAATGAGCAGTTCTTC
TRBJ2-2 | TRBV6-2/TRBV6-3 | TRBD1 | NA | CASSRQGTFTGELFF | TGTGCCAGCAGCCGACAGGGAACGTTCACCGGGGAGCTGTTTTTT
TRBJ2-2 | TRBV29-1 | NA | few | CSVVSLGVNTGELFF | TGCAGCGTTGTTAGTTTGGGGGTTAACACCGGGGAGCTGTTTTTT
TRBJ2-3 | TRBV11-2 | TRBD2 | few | CASSLGTSGRVGDTQYF | TGTGCCAGCAGCCTGGGGACTAGCGGGAGAGTAGGCGATACGCAGTATTTT
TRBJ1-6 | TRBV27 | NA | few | CASSRSAASPLHF | TGTGCCAGCAGTCGGTCGGCAGCTTCACCCCTCCACTTT
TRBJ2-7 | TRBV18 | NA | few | CASSPPAGYYEQYF | TGTGCCAGCTCACCACCGGCGGGATACTACGAGCAGTACTTC
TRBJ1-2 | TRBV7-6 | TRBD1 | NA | CASSPRDREPPNYGYTF | TGTGCCAGCAGCCCCCGGGACAGGGAACCTCCTAACTATGGCTACACCTTC
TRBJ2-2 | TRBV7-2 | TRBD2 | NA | CASSLVGTSGVGGELFF | TGTGCCAGCAGCTTAGTAGGGACTAGCGGGGTTGGCGGGGAGCTGTTTTTT
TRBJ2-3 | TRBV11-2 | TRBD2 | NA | CASSLDLGGVMDTQYF | TGTGCCAGCAGCTTAGATTTGGGGGGGGTGATGGATACGCAGTATTTT
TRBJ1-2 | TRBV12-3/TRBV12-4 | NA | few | CASSFGRAGGYTF | TGTGCCAGCAGTTTCGGCAGGGCCGGAGGCTACACCTTC
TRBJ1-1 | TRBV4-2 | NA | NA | CASSQQGRAEAFF | TGTGCCAGCAGCCAACAGGGGAGAGCTGAAGCTTTCTTT
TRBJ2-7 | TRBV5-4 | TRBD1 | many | CASSRDRGTYEQYF | TGTGCCAGCAGCCGGGACAGGGGTACTTACGAGCAGTACTTC
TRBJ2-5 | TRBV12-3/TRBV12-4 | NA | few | CASSQRKETQYF | TGTGCCAGCAGCCAACGTAAAGAGACCCAGTACTTC
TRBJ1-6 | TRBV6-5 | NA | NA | CASSSQVSPLHF | TGTGCCAGCAGCTCACAGGTTTCACCCCTCCACTTT
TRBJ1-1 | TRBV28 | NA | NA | CASSTGGGRSEAFF | TGTGCCAGCAGCACTGGGGGTGGGAGGTCTGAAGCTTTCTTT
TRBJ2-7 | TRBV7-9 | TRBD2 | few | CASSSTEVAGGLREQYF | TGTGCCAGCAGCTCAACCGAAGTAGCGGGAGGACTACGAGAGCAGTACTTC
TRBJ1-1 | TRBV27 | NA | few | CASSFTDGTEAFF | TGTGCCAGCAGTTTCACGGACGGGACTGAAGCTTTCTTT
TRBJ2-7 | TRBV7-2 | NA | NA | CASSARTFQPYEQYF | TGTGCCAGCAGCGCCAGGACGTTTCAGCCCTACGAGCAGTACTTC
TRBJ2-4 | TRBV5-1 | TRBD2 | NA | CASSPGTSTPGAKNIQYF | TGCGCCAGCAGCCCGGGGACTAGCACCCCGGGCGCCAAAAACATTCAGTACTTC
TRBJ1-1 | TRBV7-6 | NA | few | CASRLTANTEAFF | TGTGCCAGCAGATTAACAGCCAACACTGAAGCTTTCTTT
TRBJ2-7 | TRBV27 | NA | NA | CASSLASAYEQYF | TGTGCCAGCAGTTTAGCGTCGGCCTACGAGCAGTACTTC
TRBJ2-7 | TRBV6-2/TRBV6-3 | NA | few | CASSYTTANEQYF | TGTGCCAGCAGTTACACAACAGCTAACGAGCAGTACTTC
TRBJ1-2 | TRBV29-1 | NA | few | CSVPLLYGYTF | TGCAGCGTTCCCCTCCTCTATGGCTACACCTTC
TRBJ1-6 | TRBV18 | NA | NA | CASSGQTVENSPLHF | TGTGCCAGCTCAGGCCAGACAGTGGAGAATTCACCCCTCCACTTT
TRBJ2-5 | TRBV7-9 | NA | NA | CASSPPSGDLGETQYF | TGTGCCAGCTCTCCCCCCTCCGGGGACTTGGGGGAGACCCAGTACTTC
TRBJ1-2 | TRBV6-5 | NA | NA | CASSYSFQGTPWGYTF | TGTGCCAGCAGTTACTCGTTTCAGGGGACCCCTTGGGGCTACACCTTC